Given below is one T cell receptor (beta chain) in context. This clone was observed once. No cognate antigen has been identified for it. Base qualities are not recorded, but no much larger clone differs from it by a single base. This sample is drawn from a study of cytomegalovirus exposure and HLA in healthy donors (dated by TCRdb to 2016 to 2017). Notes on the research overall: According to an earlier analysis of a few hundred of the donors, 150 million to 200 million T cells yielded roughly 110 million unique TCR beta sequences and approximately 300 Gb of sequence data. An early release covering about 600 HLA-typed donors comprised approximately 300 gigabases of sequencing data and 85 million or so unique TCR sequences. Among the roughly 370 genotyped donors, around 79% belonged to the genetic ancestry cluster associated with self-reported Caucasian donors. The study was designed to test whether signatures of past pathogen exposure could be identified by cataloging public T cell receptors. The T cell repertoires of 666 subjects were profiled by immunosequencing and related to cytomegalovirus serostatus. Along with the roughly 610-subject first cohort, a separate validation cohort of over 90 different subjects was used. To predict cytomegalovirus infection status, the study combined high-throughput TCR immunosequencing, statistical association of individual TCRs with disease status, and machine learning. In a later analysis, previously published TCR beta repertoires from fewer than 750 donors were re-analyzed and high-resolution HLA genotyping was added so that TCR occurrence patterns could be studied. Rather than drawing on any new phenotypic data, the later analysis identified candidate immune exposures from TCR beta sequences and the way those sequences occurred across donors. An earlier analysis of several hundred of the donors used high-throughput TCR beta sequencing to judge whether each TCR beta V gene segment behaved as functional or pseudogenic. Alongside the repertoire data, information on donor age, sex, ethnicity and CMV serostatus was compiled. In a later genetic analysis, genome-wide SNP genotypes for about 55% of the roughly 700 donors were used, and that subset was treated as a discovery cohort. All discovery cohort repertoires had been generated on a single sequencing platform. Both class I and class II loci were covered by HLA typing, at four-digit resolution. The number of typed donors differed by locus: about 620-640 for A, B, C, DRB1 and DQB1; 500 to 550 for DQA1; 606 for DPA1; and about 450 for DPB1. Because of strong linkage in the cohort, four or five DR-DQ haplotypes were treated as single units for association and clustering. On average, roughly 240,000 unique TCR beta nucleotide sequences were sequenced per donor among about 400 genotyped donors of the cohort, with 15% to 20% of those sequences being non-productive.

The method behind the library was the immunoSEQ multiplex PCR assay. For the multiplex PCR, a mixture combining 60 forward primers for TCR Vbeta segments and 13 reverse primers for TCR Jbeta segments was used. The CDR3 region of rearranged TCR beta genes was amplified from genomic DNA by a multiplex PCR assay. Amplified TCR beta libraries were sequenced as 87-base-pair reads on the Illumina HiSeq System. The paper's processing steps were these. A later analysis tallied around 82 million unique TCR beta chains across the 640 or so repertoires, and approximately 12 million of those chains were shared by two or more donors. Raw reads were error-corrected and collapsed into unique sequences with a nearest-neighbor algorithm that merged closely related sequences to remove PCR and sequencing errors. CDR3 sequences were aligned to IMGT reference sequences to assign V, D and J gene segments. Each retained sequence needed at least a six-nucleotide match to both a V gene segment and a J gene segment. A rearrangement counted as productive if the CDR3 had no stop codons and remained in frame with V and J, and every other rearrangement counted as non-productive. CDR3 was defined according to IMGT convention as the region running from the second conserved V-encoded cysteine to the conserved J-encoded phenylalanine. The earlier analysis of around 640 of the donors excluded sequences that lacked an unambiguous match to a single V gene segment. An earlier analysis of 587 of the donors classified V segments as functional when productive rearrangements were above 56.7% and as segregating when the standard deviation between donors was above 5%. A statistical classification framework was built for diagnosing cytomegalovirus status from the catalog of TCR beta chain sequences. A later analysis assigned V and J genes by comparing TCR nucleotide sequences with IMGT/GENE-DB human TR gene sequences. The TCRdist pipeline was used in a later analysis to assign CDR3 sequences and most-parsimonious VDJ recombination scenarios. In a later analysis, each TCR beta chain was defined by its CDR3 amino acid sequence together with its V-gene family, and reads without a unique V-gene family were excluded. As a way to deal with suspected cross-contamination and a sequencing artifact, a later analysis dropped 450 to 700 nucleotide sequences that were highly shared and had low generation probability. A later analysis calculated a clonal expansion index for each public chain from normalized within-repertoire ranks of inferred template counts. In a later analysis, generation probabilities were computed using a VDJ recombination model fitted to out-of-frame rearrangements, and the results were checked against IGoR. In a later analysis, hypergeometric tests were used to score TCR-TCR, TCR-HLA and TCR-CMV co-occurrence, with a repertoire-size bias correction applied to TCR pairs. False discovery rates were estimated in a later analysis by permuting HLA or CMV assignments 20 times. In a later analysis, co-occurring TCRs were grouped using DBSCAN, and TCRdist sequence similarity was added for clustering within HLA-allele-positive subsets. Repertoires with fewer than 30,000 or more than 120,000 public chains were left out of co-occurrence clustering, as were a few repertoires with anomalous nucleotide sharing. The table was pulled from immuneACCESS by TCRdb, which kept in-frame rearrangements only. Such tables lose some clones; where checked, under half of the loss comes from unresolved V genes, and the rest has no known cause. D and trimming come from the DNA, and the V and J calls and clone size come from that table. In all, the sample holds 60,000 to 70,000 clones, and 55% to 75% of those were seen once. The leading ten clones occupy roughly 9.7% of the sample.

The paper as a whole reports these results and caveats: A later genetic analysis reported fewer N-insertions in productive TCRs among donors in an Asian-associated ancestry cluster than the roughly 650-donor mean. A later genetic analysis associated a missense DCLRE1C variant with V-gene and J-gene trimming of TCR beta chains, and an independent cohort replicated the association. A group of highly shared sequence variants was considered likely to be a technical artifact of the sequencing pipeline. In this cohort, only TCR beta chains were sequenced, and detectable features were limited by the absence of alpha or paired-chain data. Because counts were too low, roughly 18 rarely observed V segments, including chromosome 9 orphons, were left out of the earlier analysis of a few hundred of the donors. At a false discovery rate of 0.05, a later analysis linked under 20,000 TCR beta sequences to specific HLA alleles. Cytomegalovirus status was reported to be diagnosed by the classifier with high specificity and sensitivity in both the original and validation cohorts. Some IMGT-functional V segments, including TRBV6-2 and TRBV6-3, could not be told apart with the 87-base-pair reads, so those segments were excluded. A further reported finding was that TCR beta sequences accurately predicted the HLA-A and HLA-B alleles for most subjects in the first cohort. The study listed 164 TCR beta chains as associated with cytomegalovirus. Assigning TCR associations to individual alleles was difficult when HLA alleles, especially DR and DQ, strongly co-occurred. In a later analysis, TCR association rates were found to vary across HLA loci, with the most associated TCRs seen for DRB1 alleles and the fewest for HLA-C alleles. Compared with equally common non-associated chains, HLA-associated TCR beta chains in a later analysis were more clonally expanded and had lower generation probabilities. A later analysis reported that several top co-occurrence clusters appeared linked to parvovirus B19, influenza, CMV and Epstein-Barr virus. In an earlier analysis of some 500 of the donors, most TCR beta V segments appeared in productive rearrangements about 87% or about 30% of the time, broadly matching IMGT annotations. Linkage disequilibrium might explain the correlated functional status among segregating V segments, but an unknown experimental factor could not be excluded. The presence/absence analyses assumed that sequencing depth was roughly uniform across donors, and that assumption may not be true. A few of the identified cytomegalovirus-associated TCR beta chains were confirmed in vitro to be specific for cytomegalovirus antigens. Because HLA typing was unavailable for some donors at each locus, only the typed subset was used in association tests. According to the authors, the approach could potentially be generalized to other disease states and immunological phenotypes. Across donors, most TCR sequences were observed very rarely, whereas some public TCRs were present in many individuals. A later analysis found that most CMV-associated TCR beta chains appeared HLA-restricted, with HLA associations seemingly driven largely by CMV exposure. CMV serostatus was the only immune exposure information available for the cohort.

In total, 630 or so healthy bone marrow donors made up the cohort. At the time of sampling, all cohort members were nominally healthy, though unrecorded immune exposures were likely present. The donor was CMV seronegative and belonged to the group of 320 or so seronegative cohort members. A peripheral blood sample was provided by each donor, and peripheral blood mononuclear cells were used for TCR beta sequencing. The Qiagen DNeasy Blood Extraction Kit was used to extract genomic DNA from the blood cell samples. Spanning cysteine to phenylalanine, the CDR3 consists of 14 amino acids. The entry retains the CDR3 DNA only, 42 bases that are in frame from base 1. V is cut back by 0 bases and J by 3 bases, with 1 base in the junction unmatched. The germline V gene provides CDR1 SGDLS and CDR2 YYNGEE.

The chain joins TRBV9 to TRBJ2-7; TRBD1 aligns with 9 central bases. What was sequenced was PBMCs. The sequence was obtained from a woman aged 25 to 39 in good health and CMV-seronegative. The DNA sequence is TGTGCCAGCAGCGTAGAGGGACAGGGCTACGAGCAGTACTTC. Its translation reads: CASSVEGQGYEQYF.